Below, 16 T cell receptor beta chains from the same sample are listed, as sequenced in a study of blood T cell repertoires in COVID-19. Sequencing used immunoSEQ multiplex PCR; TCRdb keeps in-frame clones, though not all of them. This table holds some 200,000 clones, roughly 80% found once. Sequenced: peripheral blood. All receptors derive from a woman aged 80 or over with acute or convalescent COVID-19.

The chain combines TRBV5-1 with TRBJ2-1, with a possible D match to TRBD1 (6 bases). The CDR3 is 16 residues long. V dropped 1 base and J dropped 0 bases, with 11 bases sitting between them. CDR1 and CDR2 from the germline V gene are SGHRS and YFSETQ. The CDR3 sequence is CASSLQGQHSYNEQFF. DNA of the CDR3: TGCGCCAGCAGCTTGCAGGGACAACACTCCTACAATGAGCAGTTCTTC.

This clone was recorded at least ten times. This chain uses TRBV27 with TRBJ2-3; D not resolved. The germline V gene has CDR1 MNHEY and CDR2 SMNVEV (reference sequence). The CDR3 covers 14 residues. V shed 4 bases and J shed 2 bases, with 10 bases lying between them. The CDR3 bases are TGTGCCAGCAGTTCCGACTTGTTCACAGATACGCAGTATTTT. The encoded protein is CASSSDLFTDTQYF.

This clone was seen a single time. The CDR3 protein is CASSLTLVGNTEAFF. DNA of the CDR3: TGTGCCAGCAGCTTAACCCTAGTCGGAAACACTGAAGCTTTCTTT. The chain employs TRBV7-9 and TRBJ1-1, with no clear D. Trimming shortened V by 2 bases and J by 2 bases, and 12 bases separated the two germline ends. The germline V gene has CDR1 SEHNR and CDR2 FQNEAQ (reference sequence). The CDR3 consists of 15 residues.

The chain is built from TRBV19 and TRBJ1-5; no clear D gene. This CDR3 spans 15 amino acids. V lost 6 bases, J lost 0 bases, and 12 bases lay in between. In germline, CDR1 is LNHDA, CDR2 SQIVND (reference sequence). The DNA for the CDR3 is TGTGCCAGTAGCACGACGGGGTATAGCAATCAGCCCCAGCATTTT. It specifies CASSTTGYSNQPQHF.

This chain uses TRBV30 with TRBJ2-7; D remains unclear. The CDR3 length is 14 residues. Trimming cost V 2 bases and J 2 bases, with 13 bases left between them. Germline CDR1 GTSNPN, CDR2 SVGIG (reference sequence). CDR3 sequence reads: CAWSSGFEAYEQYF. The DNA of the CDR3 is TGTGCCTGGAGTTCCGGATTCGAGGCCTACGAGCAGTACTTC.

The V call is TRBV5-1, the J call TRBJ1-2, with D perhaps TRBD1 (5 bases). The CDR3 has 17 residues. The V gene's germline CDR1 is SGHRS and CDR2 YFSETQ. The ends were cut back, 0 bases at V and 4 bases at J, with 19 bases in the middle. Written as DNA, the CDR3 is TGCGCCAGCAGCTTGGCCGGGACTGACTGGACCAGCTATGGCTACACCTTC. This sequence encodes CASSLAGTDWTSYGYTF.

The J gene is TRBJ1-1, the V gene TRBV27; 9 bases align to TRBD1. Germline CDR1 is MNHEY and CDR2 is SMNVEV (reference sequence). V was clipped by 6 bases and J by 2 bases; unmatched bases: 4. This CDR3 is built from 14 residues. CDR3 bases: TGTGCCAGCAGCTCGGACAGGGGAAACACTGAAGCTTTCTTT. It yields the protein CASSSDRGNTEAFF.

This chain connects TRBV7-2 to TRBJ2-1, with D possibly being TRBD1 (5 bases). The V end was cut by 5 bases, the J end by 3 bases, with 14 bases between. The CDR3 is 15 amino acids. Germline V gene sequence: CDR1 SGHTA, CDR2 FQGNSA. The CDR3 here is CASSRGPGYYNEQFF. The CDR3 region has the DNA TGTGCCAGCAGCCGTGGCCCAGGGTACTACAATGAGCAGTTCTTC.

This rearrangement joins TRBV12-3 or TRBV12-4 to TRBJ1-1; D is uncertain. CDR3 length: 13 amino acids. V was trimmed by 11 bases and J by 5 bases, leaving 18 bases between them. The CDR3 bases are TGTGCCTCGGACGTTCGGAGGAGGACTGAAGCTTTCTTT. The encoded protein is CASDVRRRTEAFF.

The chain combines TRBV20-1 with TRBJ2-7, with 12 bases lining up with TRBD2. CDR1 and CDR2 from the germline V gene are DFQATT and SNEGSKA (reference sequence). CDR3 length equals 14 residues. The J segment lost 9 bases and the V segment lost 3 bases, leaving 9 bases of the junction unmatched. CDR3 coding DNA: TGCAGTGCTAGTCCTAGCGGGGGGGAATCCGGGCAGTACTTC. Its translation is CSASPSGGESGQYF.

The chain has TRBV18 and TRBJ1-1; D might be TRBD1 (6 bases). The V and J ends lost 3 bases and 2 bases respectively, with 10 bases between them. The CDR3 spans 14 residues. The V gene's germline CDR1 is KGHSH and CDR2 LQKENI. CDR3 DNA sequence: TGTGCCAGCTCACCTCAGGGGATTAACACTGAAGCTTTCTTT. Protein product: CASSPQGINTEAFF.

The chain has TRBV19 and TRBJ2-1, with D possibly matching TRBD2 (6 bases). The CDR3 is 11 amino acids. The V end lost 4 bases, the J end lost 10 bases, and 8 bases lay between the germline ends. Germline V lookup: CDR1 LNHDA, CDR2 SQIVND (reference sequence). The CDR3, as DNA: TGTGCCAGTAGTACGGGGGTCGAGCAGTTCTTC. Protein product: CASSTGVEQFF.

Notes on this clone: Other nucleotide sequences in the sample specify the same CDR3. The chain couples TRBV30 to TRBJ2-3; 10 positions match TRBD1. CDR1 and CDR2 from the germline V gene are GTSNPN and SVGIG (reference sequence). The V gene end was trimmed by 3 bases and the J gene end by 1 base; junction bases not matched to a gene: 4. The CDR3 has 15 residues. This CDR3 is CAWSVGTGGTDTQYF. CDR3 bases: TGTGCCTGGAGCGTGGGGACAGGGGGCACAGATACGCAGTATTTT. The whole variable domain, filled in from reference TRBV30 and TRBJ2-3, reads SQTIHQWPATLVQPVGSPLSLECTVEGTSNPNLYWYRQAAGRGLQLLFYSVGIGQISSEVPQNLSASRPQDRQFILSSKKLLLSDSGFYLCAWSVGTGGTDTQYFGPGTRLTVL.

CDR3 in amino acids: CASRMGGVSRTEAFF. In DNA, the CDR3 is TGTGCCAGCAGGATGGGCGGGGTATCACGTACCGAAGCTTTCTTT. V gene TRBV6-5 combines with J gene TRBJ1-1; D gene uncertain. The CDR3 runs to 15 residues. In germline, CDR1 is MNHEY, CDR2 SVGAGI. Between the trimmed V and J ends, which lost 6 bases and 8 bases, there was a span of 22 bases.

The chain combines TRBV6-5 with TRBJ2-1; 9 bases are shared with TRBD2. The CDR3 sequence is 13 residues long. CDR1 is MNHEY, CDR2 SVGAGI, per germline. The junction had 7 bases not matched to a gene; V was cut back by 11 bases and J by 5 bases. CDR3 DNA sequence: TGTGCCTCTAGACTAGCGGCTAACAATGAGCAGTTCTTC. Protein product: CASRLAANNEQFF.

The CDR3 DNA is TGTGCCAGCAGCGTCCTTAGCGACCAATCCTACGAGCAGTACTTC. This translates into CASSVLSDQSYEQYF. The chain employs TRBV9 and TRBJ2-7; D is perhaps TRBD2 (5 bases). Trimming took off 2 bases at V and 1 base at J, with 13 bases between the two ends. The CDR3 length is 15 residues. CDR1 SGDLS and CDR2 YYNGEE come from the germline V gene. The entire variable domain, with the rest obtained from reference TRBV9 and TRBJ2-7, is as follows: DSGVTQTPKHLITATGQRVTLRCSPRSGDLSVYWYQQSLDQGLQFLIQYYNGEERAKGNILERFSAQQFPDLHSELNLSSLELGDSALYFCASSVLSDQSYEQYFGPGTRLTVT.